Listed below are T cell receptor beta chains from one sample, sequenced in a study of shared clonotypes between healthy human individuals. This table comes from immunoSEQ multiplex PCR, and its TCRdb copy is limited to in-frame clones, with some not included. Of roughly 2,000,000 clones detected, just over 90% appear once; the ten largest clones hold more than 1.5%. Material: naive CD8+ T cells from PBMCs. These TCRs come from a man younger than 35 in good health. Some clones in this sample may be carry-over from other donors' samples. The CDR3 runs from the conserved cysteine through the conserved F or W. The D gene is left open where the match is weak. A clone size is listed for some rows: how often the clone was seen (once, few, many), or a class if it is expanded.

>TRBJ1-2|TRBV6-6|-|-
TGTGCCAGCGAGGAGGGATTTAACTATGGCTACACCTTC
CASEEGFNYGYTF
>TRBJ2-7|TRBV7-8|-|-
TGTGCCAGCAGCTTAGCGCTTATACGCGAGCAGTACTTC
CASSLALIREQYF
>TRBJ1-1|TRBV5-1|-|TRBD1
TGCGCCAGCAGCTCTGGGACAGGGAACACTGAAGCTTTCTTT
CASSSGTGNTEAFF
>TRBJ2-7|TRBV6-6|once|TRBD2
TGTGCCAGCACGGGGACTAGAGTCTACGAGCAGTACTTC
CASTGTRVYEQYF
>TRBJ1-4|TRBV27|-|TRBD1
TGTGCCAGCAGTTTCCAGACAGGGGAGGCTAATGAAAAACTGTTTTTT
CASSFQTGEANEKLFF
>TRBJ2-2|TRBV27|-|-
TGTGCCAGCAGTTTATGGGCCCCGGGGTCCACCGGGGAGCTGTTTTTT
CASSLWAPGSTGELFF
>TRBJ2-3|TRBV5-6|-|TRBD2
TGTGCCAGCAGCTTGCTAGCGGGTATCACAGATACGCAGTATTTT
CASSLLAGITDTQYF
>TRBJ2-7|TRBV28|-|-
TGTGCCAGCAGTTTCAGCGTAACCTACGAGCAGTACTTC
CASSFSVTYEQYF
>TRBJ2-3|TRBV11-2|-|-
TGTGCCAGCAGCGTCGACTACCTAAACACAGATACGCAGTATTTT
CASSVDYLNTDTQYF
>TRBJ2-7|TRBV5-6|-|-
TGTGCCAGCAGCTTCTCCGGACAGCTCAACTACTTTTCCTACGAGCAGTACTTC
CASSFSGQLNYFSYEQYF
>TRBJ2-1|TRBV4-1|-|TRBD1
TGCGCCAGCAGCCAAGGACAGGGGTCCTTCTACAATGAGCAGTTCTTC
CASSQGQGSFYNEQFF
>TRBJ2-7|TRBV10-3|-|TRBD1
TGTGCCATCAGTTTCTCGGGACAGGAGGCCTACGAGCAGTACTTC
CAISFSGQEAYEQYF
>TRBJ2-7|TRBV7-9|-|TRBD2
TGTGCCAGCAGTCCTCCTAGCGGGAGCGGGGACTACGAGCAGTACTTC
CASSPPSGSGDYEQYF
>TRBJ2-7|TRBV5-6|-|-
TGTGCCAGCAGGGGGGTTTGGGAGTCCCCCTACGAGCAGTACTTC
CASRGVWESPYEQYF
>TRBJ2-1|TRBV4-2|-|-
TGTGCCAGCAGCCAAGATCTCCGGGACCCCAAGGGCAATGAGCAGTTCTTC
CASSQDLRDPKGNEQFF
>TRBJ2-1|TRBV28|-|TRBD1
TGTGCCAGCAGCTCGGGACAGGAGTTCTACAATGAGCAGTTCTTC
CASSSGQEFYNEQFF
>TRBJ2-3|TRBV29-1|-|TRBD2
TGCAGCGTATCCGGGACTAGCGGGATTAGCACAGATACGCAGTATTTT
CSVSGTSGISTDTQYF
>TRBJ1-5|TRBV28|-|-
TGTGCCAGCAGTTCAAATTCCAACAACAAGCAAAGGGGTAGCAATCAGCCCCAGCATTTT
CASSSNSNNKQRGSNQPQHF
>TRBJ2-7|TRBV9|-|TRBD2
TGTGCCAGCAGCGTAGGGACTAGCAACCCCTACGAGCAGTACTTC
CASSVGTSNPYEQYF
>TRBJ1-1|TRBV27|-|-
TGTGCCAGCAGTTTATCTTTGAGGCAGAACACTGAAGCTTTCTTT
CASSLSLRQNTEAFF
>TRBJ2-7|TRBV5-6|-|TRBD1
TGTGCCAGCAGCTTGGCAGGGGGCCTCGAGCAGTACTTC
CASSLAGGLEQYF
>TRBJ2-1|TRBV5-6|-|-
TGTGCCAGCAGCTTGGTCGACACCTCGGGTGAGCAGTTCTTC
CASSLVDTSGEQFF
>TRBJ2-5|TRBV6-6|-|TRBD1
TGTGCCAGCAGTTTGGGACAGGGGCCTGGGGAGACCCAGTACTTC
CASSLGQGPGETQYF
>TRBJ2-7|TRBV30|-|-
TGTGCCTGGAGTTCCCCTAAGGAGTTGGGCAACGAGCAGTACTTC
CAWSSPKELGNEQYF
>TRBJ2-7|TRBV13|-|TRBD1
TGTGCCAGCAGCCCAGGGGACAGGAGGTACGAGCAGTACTTC
CASSPGDRRYEQYF
>TRBJ2-3|TRBV2|-|TRBD1
TGTGCCAGCAGTGAAGACCTTGAGGGGGCGAAAGTAGATACGCAGTATTTT
CASSEDLEGAKVDTQYF
>TRBJ2-1|TRBV27|-|-
TGTGCCAGCAGTTTATCCCGCGGCTACAATGAGCAGTTCTTC
CASSLSRGYNEQFF
>TRBJ2-7|TRBV9|once|TRBD2
TGTGCCAGCAGCGGAGGACTAGCGGGAGAAGTCGAGCAGTACTTC
CASSGGLAGEVEQYF
>TRBJ1-1|TRBV5-4|-|-
TGTGCCAGCAGCGTGACACTGAACACTGAAGCTTTCTTT
CASSVTLNTEAFF
>TRBJ2-1|TRBV18|-|TRBD2
TGTGCCAGCTCACCAGAGAGACTAGCGGGATTAATTTACAATGAGCAGTTCTTC
CASSPERLAGLIYNEQFF
>TRBJ2-7|TRBV7-9|-|-
TGTGCCAGCAGCCCCCGGGGCGGGCTATACGAGCAGTACTTC
CASSPRGGLYEQYF
>TRBJ1-2|TRBV7-9|-|-
TGTGCCAGCAGCTTAGTCAGCTCTAACTATGGCTACACCTTC
CASSLVSSNYGYTF
>TRBJ1-5|TRBV27|-|-
TGTGCCAGCAGTCCGGGAGGATGGAGCAATCAGCCCCAGCATTTT
CASSPGGWSNQPQHF
>TRBJ2-7|TRBV6-5|-|-
TGTGCCAGCAGTCCGGGACGGAGCTACGAGCAGTACTTC
CASSPGRSYEQYF
>TRBJ1-4|TRBV4-1|-|-
TGCGCCAGCAGTGTCTGGCGTAATGAAAAACTGTTTTTT
CASSVWRNEKLFF